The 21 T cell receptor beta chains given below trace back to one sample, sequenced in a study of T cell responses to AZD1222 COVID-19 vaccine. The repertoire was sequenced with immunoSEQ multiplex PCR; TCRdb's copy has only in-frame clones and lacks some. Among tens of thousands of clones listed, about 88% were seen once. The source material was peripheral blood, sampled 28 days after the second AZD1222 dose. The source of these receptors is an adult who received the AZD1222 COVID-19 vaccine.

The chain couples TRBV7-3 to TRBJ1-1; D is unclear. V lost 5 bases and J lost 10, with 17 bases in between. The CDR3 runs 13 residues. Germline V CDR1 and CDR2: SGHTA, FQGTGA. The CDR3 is CASSRNPRAAAFF. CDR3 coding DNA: TGTGCCAGCAGCCGGAACCCCCGGGCGGCAGCTTTCTTT.

CDR3 in DNA: TGTGCCAGTAGTCTCGGACAGGCTAAGTACCAAGAGACCCAGTACTTC. Amino acid sequence: CASSLGQAKYQETQYF. V usage is TRBV19 and J usage is TRBJ2-5; 7 bases line up with TRBD1. The V gene end was trimmed by 5 bases and the J gene end by 0 bases; junction bases not matched to a gene: 9. CDR1 and CDR2 from the germline V gene are LNHDA and SQIVND (reference sequence). This CDR3 has 16 amino acids.

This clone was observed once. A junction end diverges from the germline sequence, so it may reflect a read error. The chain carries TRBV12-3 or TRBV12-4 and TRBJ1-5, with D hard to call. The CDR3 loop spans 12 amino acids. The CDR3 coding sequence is TGTGCCAGCAGCCCCCTTAATCGGCCCCAGCATTTT. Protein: CASSPLNRPQHF.

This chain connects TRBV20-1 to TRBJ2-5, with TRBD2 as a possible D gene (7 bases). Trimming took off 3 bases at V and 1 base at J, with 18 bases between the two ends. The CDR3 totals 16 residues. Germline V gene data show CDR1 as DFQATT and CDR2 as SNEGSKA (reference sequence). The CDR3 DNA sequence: TGCAGTGCTAGTAGGGGGGGAGGGAGAGTCCAAGAGACCCAGTACTTC. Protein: CSASRGGGRVQETQYF.

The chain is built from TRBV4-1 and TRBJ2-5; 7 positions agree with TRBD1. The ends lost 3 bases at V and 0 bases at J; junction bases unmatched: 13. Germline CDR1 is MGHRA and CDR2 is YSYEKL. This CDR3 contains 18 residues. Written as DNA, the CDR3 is TGCGCCAGCAGCCATGCGTCCCGGGACAGCTCCGACCAAGAGACCCAGTACTTC. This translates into CASSHASRDSSDQETQYF.

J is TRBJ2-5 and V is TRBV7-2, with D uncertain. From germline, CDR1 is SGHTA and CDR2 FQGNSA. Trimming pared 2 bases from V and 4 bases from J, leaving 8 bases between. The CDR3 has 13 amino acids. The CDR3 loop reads CASSLSPRETQYF. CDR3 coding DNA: TGTGCCAGCAGCTTAAGCCCCCGAGAGACCCAGTACTTC.

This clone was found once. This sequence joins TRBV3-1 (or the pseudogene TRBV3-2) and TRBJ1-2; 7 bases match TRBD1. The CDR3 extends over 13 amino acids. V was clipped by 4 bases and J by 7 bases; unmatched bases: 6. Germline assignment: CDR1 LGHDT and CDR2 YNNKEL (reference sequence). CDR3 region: CASSLQGIGGYTF. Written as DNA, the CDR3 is TGTGCCAGCAGCCTACAGGGGATCGGTGGCTACACCTTC.

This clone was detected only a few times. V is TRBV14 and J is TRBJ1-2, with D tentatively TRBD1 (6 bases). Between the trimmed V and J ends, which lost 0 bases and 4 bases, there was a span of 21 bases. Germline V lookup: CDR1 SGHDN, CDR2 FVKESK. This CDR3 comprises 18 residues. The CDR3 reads CASSQDGGVQGIFYGYTF. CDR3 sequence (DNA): TGTGCCAGCAGCCAAGATGGGGGGGTACAGGGAATCTTCTATGGCTACACCTTC.

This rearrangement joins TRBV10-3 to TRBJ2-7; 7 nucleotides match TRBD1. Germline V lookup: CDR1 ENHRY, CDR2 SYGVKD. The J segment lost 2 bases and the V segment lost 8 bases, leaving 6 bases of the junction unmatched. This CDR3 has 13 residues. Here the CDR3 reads CAISGTVAYEQYF. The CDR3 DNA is TGTGCCATCTCCGGGACAGTAGCCTACGAGCAGTACTTC.

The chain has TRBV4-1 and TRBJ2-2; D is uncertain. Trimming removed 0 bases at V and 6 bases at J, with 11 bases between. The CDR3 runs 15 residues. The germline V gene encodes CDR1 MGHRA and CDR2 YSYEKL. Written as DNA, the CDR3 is TGCGCCAGCAGCCAAGAGGGAACCTTGGCCGGGGAGCTGTTTTTT. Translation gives CASSQEGTLAGELFF.

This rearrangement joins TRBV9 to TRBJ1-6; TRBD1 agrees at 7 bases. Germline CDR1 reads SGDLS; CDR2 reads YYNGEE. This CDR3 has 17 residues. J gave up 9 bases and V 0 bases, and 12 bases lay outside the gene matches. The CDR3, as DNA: TGTGCCAGCAGCGTAGCCCCGACAGGGCTTTTGAGTTCACCCCTCCACTTT. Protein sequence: CASSVAPTGLLSSPLHF.

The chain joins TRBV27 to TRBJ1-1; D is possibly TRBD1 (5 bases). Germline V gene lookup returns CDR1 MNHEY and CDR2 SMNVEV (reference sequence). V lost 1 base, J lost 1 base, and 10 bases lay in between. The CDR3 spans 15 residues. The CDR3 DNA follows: TGTGCCAGCAGTTTATTTCCGGGACCGAACACTGAAGCTTTCTTT. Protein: CASSLFPGPNTEAFF.

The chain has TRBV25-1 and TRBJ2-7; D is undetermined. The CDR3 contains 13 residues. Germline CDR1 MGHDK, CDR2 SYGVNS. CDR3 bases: TGTGCTTTCCAGACGGATTACTCCTACGAGCAGTACTTC. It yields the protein CAFQTDYSYEQYF.

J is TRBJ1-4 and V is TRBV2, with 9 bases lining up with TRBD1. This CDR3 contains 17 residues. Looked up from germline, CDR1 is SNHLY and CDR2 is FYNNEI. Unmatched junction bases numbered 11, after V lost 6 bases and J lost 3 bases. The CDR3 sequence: CASRGQRTGEANEKLFF. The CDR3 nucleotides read TGTGCCAGCAGGGGACAGAGGACAGGGGAGGCTAATGAAAAACTGTTTTTT. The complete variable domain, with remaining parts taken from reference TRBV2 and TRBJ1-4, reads EPEVTQTPSHQVTQMGQEVILRCVPISNHLYFYWYRQILGQKVEFLVSFYNNEISEKSEIFDDQFSVERPDGSNFTLKIRSTKLEDSAMYFCASRGQRTGEANEKLFFGSGTQLSVL.

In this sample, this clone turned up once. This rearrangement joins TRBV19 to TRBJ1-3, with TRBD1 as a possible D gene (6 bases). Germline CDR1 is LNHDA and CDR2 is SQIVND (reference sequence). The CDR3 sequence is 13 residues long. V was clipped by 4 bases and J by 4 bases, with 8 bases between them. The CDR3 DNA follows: TGTGCCAGTAGTACTGGACAGGGAAACACCATATATTTT. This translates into CASSTGQGNTIYF.

The CDR3 nucleotides are TGTGCCAGCAGCTTAGGGTGGGGGCTAGGGACTAGTGGTATCCAGGTGCAGTACTTC. Its protein product is CASSLGWGLGTSGIQVQYF. This chain uses TRBV13 with TRBJ2-7; 8 bases map to TRBD2. Trimming at V came to 0 bases and at J to 9 bases, leaving 22 bases not matched to a gene. Germline CDR1 is PRHDT and CDR2 is FYEKMQ (reference sequence). The CDR3 is 19 amino acids.

CDR3 in DNA: TGTGCCAGCAGACAAGACAGGGGGAACACTGAAGCTTTCTTT. Its protein is CASRQDRGNTEAFF. This sequence joins TRBV2 and TRBJ1-1, with 8 bases fitting TRBD1. CDR1 is SNHLY, CDR2 FYNNEI, per germline. J was trimmed by 1 base and V by 6 bases; bases with no gene match: 4. CDR3 size: 14 residues.

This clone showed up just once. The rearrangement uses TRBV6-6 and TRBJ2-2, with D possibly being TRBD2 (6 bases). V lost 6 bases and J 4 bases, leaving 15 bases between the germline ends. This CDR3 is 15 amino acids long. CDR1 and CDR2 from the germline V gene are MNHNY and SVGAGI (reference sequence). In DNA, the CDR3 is TGTGCCAGCAGGCCACCGGGACTCAGCACCGGGGAGCTGTTTTTT. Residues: CASRPPGLSTGELFF.

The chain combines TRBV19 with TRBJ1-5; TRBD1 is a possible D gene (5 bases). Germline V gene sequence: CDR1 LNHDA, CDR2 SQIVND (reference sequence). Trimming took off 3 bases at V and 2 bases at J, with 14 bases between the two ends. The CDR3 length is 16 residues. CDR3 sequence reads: CASSIGGPTGNQPQHF. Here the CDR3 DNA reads TGTGCCAGTAGTATCGGGGGACCGACGGGCAATCAGCCCCAGCATTTT.

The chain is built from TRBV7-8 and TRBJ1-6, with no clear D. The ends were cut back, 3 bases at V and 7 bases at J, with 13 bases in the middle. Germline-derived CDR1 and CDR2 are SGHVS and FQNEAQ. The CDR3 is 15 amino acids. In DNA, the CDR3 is TGTGCCAGCAGCTTCCGCCACGGGGAAAATTCACCCCTCCACTTT. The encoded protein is CASSFRHGENSPLHF.

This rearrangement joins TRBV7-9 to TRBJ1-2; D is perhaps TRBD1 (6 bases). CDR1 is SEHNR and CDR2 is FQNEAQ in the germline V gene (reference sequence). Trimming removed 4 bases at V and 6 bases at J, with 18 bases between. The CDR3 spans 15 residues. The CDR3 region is CASSSTIRQDNGYTF. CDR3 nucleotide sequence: TGTGCCAGCAGCTCGACCATTCGACAGGACAATGGCTACACCTTC.